The 27 T cell receptor beta chains presented below share a single source sample, sequenced in a study of blood T cell repertoires in COVID-19. Sequencing was performed with immunoSEQ multiplex PCR; in TCRdb, only in-frame clones are kept and a portion is missing. This sample has approximately 28,000 clones, with around 92% found just once. Sample: peripheral blood. Every receptor here comes from a human donor in a cohort sampled during active COVID-19.

V and J are TRBV5-8 and TRBJ1-3; maybe TRBD1 (5 bases). The CDR3 consists of 13 residues. The germline gives CDR1 SGHTS, CDR2 YDEGEE. Trimming took 1 base from V and 7 from J, leaving 9 bases between them. The CDR3 here is CASSLRGGNTIYF. The CDR3, as DNA: TGTGCCAGCAGCTTGCGGGGGGGGAACACCATATATTTT.

The rearrangement uses TRBV6-5 and TRBJ1-1, with D uncertain. The germline gives CDR1 MNHEY, CDR2 SVGAGI. CDR3 size: 12 residues. The V gene lost 0 bases and the J gene lost 11 bases, with 10 bases spanning the gap. The CDR3 nucleotides read TGTGCCAGCAGTTACTCGGTTGGGGAGGCTTTCTTT. Amino acid sequence: CASSYSVGEAFF.

The chain couples TRBV7-2 to TRBJ2-3; D uncertain. The CDR3 consists of 15 residues. CDR1 is SGHTA and CDR2 is FQGNSA in the germline V gene. Trimming stripped 1 base from V and 0 bases from J, with 8 bases between. This CDR3 reads CASSLGLTSTDTQYF. CDR3 bases: TGTGCCAGCAGCTTAGGCCTGACAAGCACAGATACGCAGTATTTT.

This clone has just one count. The V and J genes are TRBV28 and TRBJ2-2; D call uncertain. CDR1 is MDHEN and CDR2 is SYDVKM in the germline V gene. The CDR3 is 12 amino acids. V lost 6 bases, J lost 6 bases, and 8 bases lay in between. This chain's CDR3 is CASRVTAGELFF. The CDR3 DNA follows: TGTGCCAGCAGGGTGACTGCCGGGGAGCTGTTTTTT.

This chain uses TRBV18 with TRBJ1-2; 8 positions match TRBD1. V dropped 4 bases and J dropped 6; count of bases not matched to a gene: 10. The CDR3 has 15 residues. Germline V CDR1 and CDR2: KGHSH, LQKENI. In DNA form, the CDR3 reads TGTGCCAGCTCACTCCGGGACAGGCCTACGGATGGCTACACCTTC. It is translated as CASSLRDRPTDGYTF.

This chain joins TRBV7-2 and TRBJ1-1; D remains unclear. CDR1 and CDR2 (germline): SGHTA, FQGNSA. CDR3 length: 14 residues. Trimming pared 4 bases from V and 1 base from J, leaving 10 bases between. The CDR3 here is CASSSGHSNTEAFF. The CDR3 region has the DNA TGTGCCAGCAGCTCTGGGCACTCGAACACTGAAGCTTTCTTT. The whole variable domain, remainder taken from reference TRBV7-2 and TRBJ1-1, is GAGVSQSPSNKVTEKGKDVELRCDPISGHTALYWYRQSLGQGLEFLIYFQGNSAPDKSGLPSDRFSAERTGGSVSTLTIQRTQQEDSAVYLCASSSGHSNTEAFFGQGTRLTVV.

This clone appeared a few times. V usage is TRBV10-3 and J usage is TRBJ2-3, with D perhaps matching TRBD2 (5 bases). Trimming removed 3 bases at V and 1 base at J, with 8 bases between. This CDR3 has 14 residues. From germline, CDR1 is ENHRY and CDR2 SYGVKD. The CDR3 region is CAISESGGTDTQYF. The CDR3 nucleotides read TGTGCCATCAGTGAATCCGGGGGCACAGATACGCAGTATTTT.

The chain recombines TRBV11-2 with TRBJ2-5, with D maybe TRBD1 (6 bases). Per the germline V gene, CDR1 is SGHAT and CDR2 is FQNNGV. This CDR3 contains 18 residues. Trimming left V 0 bases short and J 5 bases short, with 22 bases between. The CDR3 sequence is CASSLDALLTGRRETQYF. CDR3 sequence (DNA): TGTGCCAGCAGCTTAGATGCCCTCTTGACAGGAAGACGGGAGACCCAGTACTTC. The entire variable domain, with the rest obtained from reference TRBV11-2 and TRBJ2-5, is as follows: EAGVAQSPRYKIIEKRQSVAFWCNPISGHATLYWYQQILGQGPKLLIQFQNNGVVDDSQLPKDRFSAERLKGVDSTLKIQPAKLEDSAVYLCASSLDALLTGRRETQYFGPGTRLLVL.

The V and J genes are TRBV5-1 and TRBJ2-7, with a possible D match to TRBD2 (6 bases). CDR1 is SGHRS, CDR2 YFSETQ, per germline. V shed 5 bases and J shed 2 bases, with 14 bases lying between them. The CDR3 contains 14 residues. This CDR3 reads CASRSGGGAYEQYF. The CDR3, as DNA: TGCGCCAGCAGGTCCGGGGGTGGAGCCTACGAGCAGTACTTC.

In DNA, the CDR3 is TGTGCCAGCAGCTTAGCGGGGGGGCCGGAGACCCAGTACTTC. Translation: CASSLAGGPETQYF. V usage is TRBV11-2 and J usage is TRBJ2-5; 8 bases line up with TRBD2. This CDR3 has 14 amino acids. The germline CDR1 and CDR2 sequences are SGHAT and FQNNGV. V lost 1 base and J lost 5; bases outside the gene matches: 3.

V and J are TRBV3-1 (or the pseudogene TRBV3-2) and TRBJ2-5, with D possibly being TRBD1 (6 bases). Trimming left V 2 bases short and J 3 bases short, with 19 bases between. The germline V gene has CDR1 LGHDT and CDR2 YNNKEL (reference sequence). The CDR3 covers 17 residues. This CDR3 is CASSQSSNRVLKETQYF. The CDR3, as DNA: TGTGCCAGCAGCCAATCCTCGAACAGGGTGCTCAAAGAGACCCAGTACTTC.

The genes are TRBV5-1 and TRBJ1-2; 11 bases are shared with TRBD1. Trimming took 1 base from V and 8 from J; bases not matched to a gene: 7. Looked up from germline, CDR1 is SGHRS and CDR2 is YFSETQ. This CDR3 has 15 amino acids. The CDR3 region is CASSLSGDRGFGYTF. The CDR3 nucleotides read TGCGCCAGCAGCTTGTCCGGGGACAGGGGGTTCGGCTACACCTTC. The entire variable domain, with the rest obtained from reference TRBV5-1 and TRBJ1-2, is as follows: KAGVTQTPRYLIKTRGQQVTLSCSPISGHRSVSWYQQTPGQGLQFLFEYFSETQRNKGNFPGRFSGRQFSNSRSEMNVSTLELGDSALYLCASSLSGDRGFGYTFGSGTRLTVV.

The chain combines TRBV9 with TRBJ1-2, with a weak D call TRBD1 (5 bases). Trimming took off 0 bases at V and 1 base at J, with 10 bases between the two ends. This CDR3 is built from 15 residues. The germline V gene has CDR1 SGDLS and CDR2 YYNGEE. CDR3 sequence reads: CASSVEIGGNYGYTF. Written as DNA, the CDR3 is TGTGCCAGCAGCGTAGAAATCGGGGGTAACTATGGCTACACCTTC.

This chain joins TRBV5-6 and TRBJ2-7; 8 nucleotides align to TRBD2. The germline V gene encodes CDR1 SGHDT and CDR2 YYEEEE. This CDR3 is built from 13 residues. V dropped 2 bases and J dropped 3; count of bases not matched to a gene: 1. CDR3 amino acids: CASSLAGVYEQYV. The CDR3 DNA reads as TGTGCCAGCAGCTTAGCGGGGGTCTACGAGCAGTACGTC.

The rearrangement joins TRBV7-6 to TRBJ1-1, with D unclear. The CDR3 extends over 16 amino acids. V was trimmed by 5 bases and J by 1 base, leaving 17 bases between them. CDR1 is SGHVS and CDR2 is FNYEAQ in the germline V gene. CDR3 in DNA: TGTGCCAGCAGCAAACGAGGCGGCGGGGAGAACACTGAAGCTTTCTTT. Its protein product is CASSKRGGGENTEAFF.

This chain connects TRBV5-1 to TRBJ2-5; 10 bases align to TRBD2. The CDR3 totals 16 residues. J was trimmed by 5 bases and V by 0 bases; bases with no gene match: 7. CDR1 is SGHRS, CDR2 YFSETQ, per germline. DNA of the CDR3: TGCGCCAGCAGCTTGGCTAGCGGGGGCCCCGCGGAGACCCAGTACTTC. It codes for CASSLASGGPAETQYF.

V gene TRBV19 combines with J gene TRBJ2-3; TRBD2 matches at 8 bases. After removal of 6 bases from V and 6 bases from J, the junction contained 11 bases not matched to a gene. Germline V gene lookup returns CDR1 LNHDA and CDR2 SQIVND (reference sequence). This CDR3 region has 15 residues. CDR3 loop: CASSMQRGPRDTQYF. The CDR3, as DNA: TGTGCCAGTAGCATGCAGCGGGGGCCGCGTGATACGCAGTATTTT.

This clone was counted once. CDR3 loop: CATGQLIDTEAFF. The CDR3, as DNA: TGTGCCACGGGACAGCTGATTGACACTGAAGCTTTCTTT. This chain joins TRBV7-6 and TRBJ1-1; 7 nucleotides agree with TRBD1. There are 13 residues in the CDR3. With V trimmed by 10 bases and J by 3 bases, 8 bases remained unmatched. Looked up from germline, CDR1 is SGHVS and CDR2 is FNYEAQ.

This clone was recorded only once. The chain carries TRBV28 and TRBJ2-6; 7 bases line up with TRBD1. Germline-derived CDR1 and CDR2 are MDHEN and SYDVKM. CDR3 length equals 17 residues. Trimming at V came to 4 bases and at J to 0 bases, leaving 6 bases not matched to a gene. The CDR3 sequence is CASSSPGQSSGANVLTF. The CDR3 DNA follows: TGTGCCAGCAGTTCTCCGGGACAGAGCTCTGGGGCCAACGTCCTGACTTTC.

This chain uses TRBV5-1 with TRBJ1-2; possibly TRBD1 for D (6 bases). The CDR3 is 15 residues long. V lost 0 bases and J lost 4, with 13 bases in between. Germline loops: CDR1 SGHRS, CDR2 YFSETQ. CDR3 DNA: TGCGCCAGCAGCTTGGGGCGGGGGCGCGCCTATGGCTACACCTTC. The encoded protein is CASSLGRGRAYGYTF.

V usage is TRBV19 and J usage is TRBJ1-2, with 9 nucleotides matching TRBD1. In germline, CDR1 is LNHDA, CDR2 SQIVND (reference sequence). Trimming took 7 bases from V and 7 from J; bases not matched to a gene: 7. There are 13 residues in the CDR3. As DNA, the CDR3 is TGTGCCAGTACGACCGGGACAGGGTTTGGCTACACCTTC. This gives the protein CASTTGTGFGYTF.

J is TRBJ2-2 and V is TRBV2; no definite D call. Trimming took 1 base from V and 4 from J, leaving 7 bases between them. The germline gives CDR1 SNHLY, CDR2 FYNNEI. The CDR3 sequence is 14 residues long. CDR3 protein: CASSEDSTTGELFF. The CDR3 bases are TGTGCCAGCAGTGAAGATAGCACCACCGGGGAGCTGTTTTTT.

This sequence joins TRBV5-1 and TRBJ2-5; a possible D gene is TRBD2 (7 bases). In germline, CDR1 is SGHRS, CDR2 YFSETQ. The CDR3 is made up of 15 amino acids. Trimming took 2 bases from V and 5 from J, leaving 16 bases between them. CDR3 nucleotides: TGCGCCAGCAGCTTCACCCCGGGGGGCAGGGAGACCCAGTACTTC. Residues: CASSFTPGGRETQYF.

The chain employs TRBV5-3 and TRBJ1-4; 7 bases agree with TRBD1. TRBV5-3 is sorted into the ORF group, with uncertain function. This CDR3 has 15 residues. With 5 bases clipped from V and 5 bases from J, the junction kept 9 bases outside the gene matches. The CDR3 DNA follows: TGTGCCAGAAGACCGCCTGACAGGGTAAATGAAAAACTGTTTTTT. Its translation is CARRPPDRVNEKLFF.

The chain has TRBV7-9 and TRBJ2-1; 9 bases map to TRBD1. Looked up from germline, CDR1 is SEHNR and CDR2 is FQNEAQ (reference sequence). The J segment lost 3 bases and the V segment lost 7 bases, leaving 10 bases of the junction unmatched. The CDR3 sequence is 16 residues long. CDR3 amino acids: CASNSAWDRDYNEQFF. The CDR3, as DNA: TGTGCCAGCAACTCAGCTTGGGACAGGGACTACAATGAGCAGTTCTTC. Together with reference TRBV7-9 and TRBJ2-1, the CDR3 gives the full variable domain: DTGVSQNPRHKITKRGQNVTFRCDPISEHNRLYWYRQTLGQGPEFLTYFQNEAQLEKSRLLSDRFSAERPKGSFSTLEIQRTEQGDSAMYLCASNSAWDRDYNEQFFGPGTRLTVL.

The chain joins TRBV28 to TRBJ2-5, with D perhaps matching TRBD2 (6 bases). V lost 7 bases, J lost 2 bases, and 17 bases lay in between. CDR1 is MDHEN and CDR2 is SYDVKM in the germline V gene. CDR3 length: 15 amino acids. The CDR3 sequence is CASKDWASEQETQYF. The DNA of the CDR3 is TGTGCCAGCAAAGATTGGGCTAGCGAACAAGAGACCCAGTACTTC.

The chain links TRBV13 to TRBJ1-5; possibly TRBD1 for D (6 bases). The CDR3 runs to 15 residues. Trimming stripped 2 bases from V and 5 bases from J, with 13 bases between. Germline-derived CDR1 and CDR2 are PRHDT and FYEKMQ (reference sequence). CDR3 nucleotides: TGTGCCAGCAGCTTATCTGTCGGGGGGCATCAGCCCCAGCATTTT. This encodes CASSLSVGGHQPQHF. The whole variable domain, filled in from reference TRBV13 and TRBJ1-5, reads AAGVIQSPRHLIKEKRETATLKCYPIPRHDTVYWYQQGPGQDPQFLISFYEKMQSDKGSIPDRFSAQQFSDYHSELNMSSLELGDSALYFCASSLSVGGHQPQHFGDGTRLSIL.